This TCR beta chain was sequenced for a study of shared clonotypes between healthy human individuals. Overall study results and limits: Sampling covered nothing but blood. Tissue TCR repertoires likely differ from those found in blood.

Germline lookup yields CDR1 SGHDT and CDR2 YYEEEE. The junction had 11 bases not matched to a gene; V was cut back by 2 bases and J by 5 bases. The CDR3 length is 16 residues. A remark on this clone: Antigen unknown.

Sequencing was performed with immunoSEQ multiplex PCR; in TCRdb, only in-frame clones are kept and a portion is missing. The repertoire holds 950,000 to 1,100,000 clones, with about 75% as singletons. This sequence joins TRBV5-6 and TRBJ2-5, with TRBD2 matching over 8 bases. The receptor was derived from a man aged 18-30 years in good health. The sample comprised memory CD4+ T cells sorted from blood. Subset noted: CD45RA-negative fraction. CDR3 sequence: CASSFNTAGAGETQYF. The DNA for the CDR3 is TGTGCCAGCAGCTTTAACACAGCGGGAGCCGGGGAGACCCAGTACTTC.